The 4 T cell receptor beta chains below come from one sample, sequenced in a study of T-cell memory formation after mild COVID-19. TCRdb redid the calling of the 5' RACE reads with MiXCR, one entry per CDR3 protein. The sample lists under 150,000 distinct CDR3 sequences, 22% occurring once. The sample taken for sequencing was PBMCs or a T cell subset sorted from them (not recorded which). The receptors derive from a man between 18 and 29 years old who had mild COVID-19 (a few samples of this study predate the infection). Cell type and time point are not known.

The V and J genes are TRBV6-2 or TRBV6-3 and TRBJ2-2; D gene unclear. This CDR3 spans 14 amino acids. The V end lost 3 bases, the J end lost 3 bases, and 8 bases lay between the germline ends. Germline assignment: CDR1 MNHEY and CDR2 SVGEGT. Here the CDR3 DNA reads TGTGCCAGCAGTTATGGAAGCTACACCGGGGAGCTGTTTTTT. It specifies CASSYGSYTGELFF.

The chain has TRBV6-2 or TRBV6-3 and TRBJ2-3; TRBD2 aligns across 11 bases. Germline-derived CDR1 and CDR2 are MNHEY and SVGEGT. The V gene end was trimmed by 3 bases and the J gene end by 2 bases; junction bases not matched to a gene: 7. This CDR3 has 17 residues. This CDR3 reads CASSYIAGGPTTDTQYF. CDR3 nucleotides: TGTGCCAGCAGTTATATAGCGGGGGGGCCCACCACAGATACGCAGTATTTT.

V and J are TRBV6-5 and TRBJ2-2; 14 bases match TRBD2. The CDR3 has 17 residues. Trimming at V came to 6 bases and at J to 5 bases, leaving 8 bases not matched to a gene. CDR1 and CDR2 from the germline V gene are MNHEY and SVGAGI. The CDR3 region is CASSPGLAGGVTGELFF. CDR3 DNA: TGTGCCAGCAGCCCTGGACTAGCGGGGGGTGTGACCGGGGAGCTGTTTTTT.

The chain has TRBV12-3 or TRBV12-4 and TRBJ2-7; 9 nucleotides line up with TRBD1. The CDR3 sequence is 15 residues long. Germline trimming cut 6 bases from V and 3 bases from J; bases unmatched to any gene: 9. CDR3 in amino acids: CASSRGQGMSYEQYV. The CDR3 DNA is TGTGCCAGCAGCCGGGGACAGGGAATGAGCTACGAGCAGTACGTC.